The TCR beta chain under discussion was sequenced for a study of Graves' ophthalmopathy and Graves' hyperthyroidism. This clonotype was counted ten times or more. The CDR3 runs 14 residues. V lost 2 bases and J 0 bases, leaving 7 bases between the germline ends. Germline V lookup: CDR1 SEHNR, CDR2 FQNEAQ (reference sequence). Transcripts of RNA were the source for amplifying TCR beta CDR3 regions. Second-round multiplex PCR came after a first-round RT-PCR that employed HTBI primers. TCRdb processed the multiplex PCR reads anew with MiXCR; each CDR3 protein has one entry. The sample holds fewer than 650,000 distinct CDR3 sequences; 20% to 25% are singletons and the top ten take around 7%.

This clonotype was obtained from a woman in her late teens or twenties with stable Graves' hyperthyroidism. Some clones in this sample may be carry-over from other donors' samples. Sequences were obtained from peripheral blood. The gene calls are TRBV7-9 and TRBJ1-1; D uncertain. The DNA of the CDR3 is TGTGCCAGCAGCTTAAAGGGCCTGAACACTGAAGCTTTCTTT. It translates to CASSLKGLNTEAFF. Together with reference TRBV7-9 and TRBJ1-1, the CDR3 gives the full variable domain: DTGVSQNPRHKITKRGQNVTFRCDPISEHNRLYWYRQTLGQGPEFLTYFQNEAQLEKSRLLSDRFSAERPKGSFSTLEIQRTEQGDSAMYLCASSLKGLNTEAFFGQGTRLTVV.